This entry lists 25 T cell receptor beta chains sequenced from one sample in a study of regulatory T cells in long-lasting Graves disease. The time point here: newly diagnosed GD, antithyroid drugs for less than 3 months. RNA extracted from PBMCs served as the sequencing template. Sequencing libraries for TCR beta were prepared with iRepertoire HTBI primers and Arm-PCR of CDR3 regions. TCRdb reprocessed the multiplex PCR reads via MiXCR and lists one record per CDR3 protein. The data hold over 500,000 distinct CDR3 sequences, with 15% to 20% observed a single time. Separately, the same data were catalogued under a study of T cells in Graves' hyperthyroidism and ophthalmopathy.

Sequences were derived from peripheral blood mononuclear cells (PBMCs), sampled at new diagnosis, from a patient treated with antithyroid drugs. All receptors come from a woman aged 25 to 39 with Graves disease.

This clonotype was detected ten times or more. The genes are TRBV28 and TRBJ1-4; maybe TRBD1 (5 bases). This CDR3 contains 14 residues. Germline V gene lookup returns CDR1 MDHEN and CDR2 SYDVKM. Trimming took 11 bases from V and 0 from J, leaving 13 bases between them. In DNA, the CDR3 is TGTGCCGGTCGGGGGGGGGCAACTAATGAAAAACTGTTTTTT. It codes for CAGRGGATNEKLFF.

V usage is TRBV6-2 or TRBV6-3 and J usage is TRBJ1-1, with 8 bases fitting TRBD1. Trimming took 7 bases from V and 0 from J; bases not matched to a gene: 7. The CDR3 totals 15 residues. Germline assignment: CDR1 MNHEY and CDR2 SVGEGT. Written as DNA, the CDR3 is TGTGCCAGCACGTACAGGGGGGGTGTGAACACTGAAGCTTTCTTT. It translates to CASTYRGGVNTEAFF.

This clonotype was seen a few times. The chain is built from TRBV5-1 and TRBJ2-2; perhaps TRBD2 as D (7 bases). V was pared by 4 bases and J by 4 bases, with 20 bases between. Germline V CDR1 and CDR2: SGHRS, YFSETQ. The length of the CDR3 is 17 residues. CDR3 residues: CASSPKKSGGSTGELFF. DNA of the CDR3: TGCGCCAGCAGCCCCAAAAAGTCGGGGGGCAGCACCGGGGAGCTGTTTTTT.

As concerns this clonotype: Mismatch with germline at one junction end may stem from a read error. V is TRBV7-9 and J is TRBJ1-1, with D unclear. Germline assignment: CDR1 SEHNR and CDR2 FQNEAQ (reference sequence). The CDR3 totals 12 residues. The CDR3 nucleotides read TGTGCCAGCGGCTTATCCGGCAGTGAAGCTTTCTTT. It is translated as CASGLSGSEAFF.

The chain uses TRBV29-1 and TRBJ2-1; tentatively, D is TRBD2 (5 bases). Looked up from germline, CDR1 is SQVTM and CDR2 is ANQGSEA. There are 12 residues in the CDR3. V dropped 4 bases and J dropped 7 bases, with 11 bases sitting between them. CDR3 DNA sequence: TGCAGCGTTGCACTAGTTTCTAATGAGCAGTTCTTC. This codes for CSVALVSNEQFF.

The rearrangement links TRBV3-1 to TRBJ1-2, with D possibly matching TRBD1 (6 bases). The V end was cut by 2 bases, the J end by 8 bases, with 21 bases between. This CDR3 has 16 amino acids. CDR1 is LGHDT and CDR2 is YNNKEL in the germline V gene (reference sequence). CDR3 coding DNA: TGTGCCAGCAGCCAAATGTCCCAGGGCTCCGGGGGCGGCTACACCTTC. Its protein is CASSQMSQGSGGGYTF.

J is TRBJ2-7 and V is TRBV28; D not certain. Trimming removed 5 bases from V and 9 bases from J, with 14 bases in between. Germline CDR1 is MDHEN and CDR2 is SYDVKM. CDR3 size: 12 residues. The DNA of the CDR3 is TGTGCCAGCAGTCCCATCTCGCTTGGGCAGTACTTC. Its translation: CASSPISLGQYF. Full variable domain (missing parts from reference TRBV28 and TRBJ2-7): DVKVTQSSRYLVKRTGEKVFLECVQDMDHENMFWYRQDPGLGLRLIYFSYDVKMKEKGDIPEGYSVSREKKERFSLILESASTNQTSMYLCASSPISLGQYFGPGTRLTVT.

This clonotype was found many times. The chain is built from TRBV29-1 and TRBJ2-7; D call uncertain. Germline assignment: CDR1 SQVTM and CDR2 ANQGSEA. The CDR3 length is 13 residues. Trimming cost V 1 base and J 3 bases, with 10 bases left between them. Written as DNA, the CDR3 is TGCAGCGTTGAAGCCCCCGGGCGCTACGAGCAGTACTTC. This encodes CSVEAPGRYEQYF.

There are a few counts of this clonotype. CDR3 residues: CASSATTGTGSREQYF. The CDR3 DNA follows: TGTGCCAGTAGTGCAACAACCGGGACAGGGAGTAGGGAGCAGTACTTC. This rearrangement joins TRBV19 to TRBJ2-7, with 9 bases identical to TRBD1. J was trimmed by 7 bases and V by 5 bases; bases with no gene match: 15. The CDR3 covers 16 residues. Germline V gene lookup returns CDR1 LNHDA and CDR2 SQIVND (reference sequence).

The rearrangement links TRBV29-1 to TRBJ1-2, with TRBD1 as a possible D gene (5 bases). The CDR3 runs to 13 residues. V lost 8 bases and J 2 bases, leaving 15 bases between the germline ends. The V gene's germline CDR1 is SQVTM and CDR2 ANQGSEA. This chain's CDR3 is CSSGGTGNYGYTF. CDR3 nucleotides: TGCAGCTCCGGGGGTACGGGAAACTATGGCTACACCTTC.

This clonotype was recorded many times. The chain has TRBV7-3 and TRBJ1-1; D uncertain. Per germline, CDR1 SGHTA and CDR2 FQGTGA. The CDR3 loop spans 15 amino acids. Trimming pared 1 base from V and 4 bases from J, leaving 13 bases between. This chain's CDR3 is CASSLKRGLPTEAFF. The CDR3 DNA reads TGTGCCAGCAGCTTAAAGCGGGGTTTGCCCACTGAAGCTTTCTTT.

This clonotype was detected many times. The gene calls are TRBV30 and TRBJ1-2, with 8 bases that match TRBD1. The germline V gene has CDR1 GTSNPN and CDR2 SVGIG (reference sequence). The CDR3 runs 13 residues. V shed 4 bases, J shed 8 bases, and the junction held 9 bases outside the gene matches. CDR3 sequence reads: CAWMKDRAGGYTF. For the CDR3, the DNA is TGTGCCTGGATGAAGGACAGGGCCGGGGGCTACACCTTC. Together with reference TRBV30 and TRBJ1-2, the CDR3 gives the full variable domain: SQTIHQWPATLVQPVGSPLSLECTVEGTSNPNLYWYRQAAGRGLQLLFYSVGIGQISSEVPQNLSASRPQDRQFILSSKKLLLSDSGFYLCAWMKDRAGGYTFGSGTRLTVV.

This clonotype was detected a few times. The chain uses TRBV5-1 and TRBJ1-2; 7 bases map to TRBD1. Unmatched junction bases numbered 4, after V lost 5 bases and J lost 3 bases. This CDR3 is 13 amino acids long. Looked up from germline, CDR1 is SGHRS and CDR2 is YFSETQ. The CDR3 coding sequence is TGCGCCAGCAGTACCGGACAGGACTATGGCTACACCTTC. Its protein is CASSTGQDYGYTF.

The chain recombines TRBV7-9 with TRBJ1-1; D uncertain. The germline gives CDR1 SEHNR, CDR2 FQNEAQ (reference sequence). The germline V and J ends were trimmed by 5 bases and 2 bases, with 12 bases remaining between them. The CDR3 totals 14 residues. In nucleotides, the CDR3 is TGTGCCAGCAGCAAGACATCTAAAAACACTGAAGCTTTCTTT. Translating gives CASSKTSKNTEAFF.

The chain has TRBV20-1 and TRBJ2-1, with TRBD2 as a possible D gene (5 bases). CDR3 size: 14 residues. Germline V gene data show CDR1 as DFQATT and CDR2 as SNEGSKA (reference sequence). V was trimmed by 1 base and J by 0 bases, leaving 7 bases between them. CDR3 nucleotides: TGCAGTGCTAGAGCGGGATTCTCCTACAATGAGCAGTTCTTC. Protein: CSARAGFSYNEQFF.

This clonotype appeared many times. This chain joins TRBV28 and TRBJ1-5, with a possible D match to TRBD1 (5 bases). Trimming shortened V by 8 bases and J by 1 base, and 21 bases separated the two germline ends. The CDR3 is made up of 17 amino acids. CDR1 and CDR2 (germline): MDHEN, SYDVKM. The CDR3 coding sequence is TGTGCCAGCCCCTTCCCCAGTTTGTACAGGAGCAATCAGCCCCAGCATTTT. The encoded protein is CASPFPSLYRSNQPQHF. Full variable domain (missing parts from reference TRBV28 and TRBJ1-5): DVKVTQSSRYLVKRTGEKVFLECVQDMDHENMFWYRQDPGLGLRLIYFSYDVKMKEKGDIPEGYSVSREKKERFSLILESASTNQTSMYLCASPFPSLYRSNQPQHFGDGTRLSIL.

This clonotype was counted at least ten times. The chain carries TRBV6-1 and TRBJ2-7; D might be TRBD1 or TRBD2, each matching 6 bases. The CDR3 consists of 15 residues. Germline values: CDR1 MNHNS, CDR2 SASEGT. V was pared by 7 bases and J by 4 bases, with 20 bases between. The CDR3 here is CASTSGGGSSYEQYF. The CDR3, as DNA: TGTGCCAGCACCTCCGGGGGCGGCTCTAGTTACGAGCAGTACTTC.

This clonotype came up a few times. CDR3 protein: CAISEAGRRGYEQYF. The CDR3 nucleotides are TGTGCCATCAGTGAGGCGGGACGAAGGGGCTACGAGCAGTACTTC. This sequence joins TRBV10-3 and TRBJ2-7, with D possibly being TRBD2 (6 bases). This CDR3 comprises 15 residues. V was cut by 2 bases and J by 3 bases, with 14 bases left in between. The germline V gene encodes CDR1 ENHRY and CDR2 SYGVKD.

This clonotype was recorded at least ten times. CDR3 protein: CASSFGGHYEQYF. CDR3 nucleotides: TGTGCCAGCAGCTTCGGGGGACACTACGAGCAGTACTTC. The V call is TRBV5-6, the J call TRBJ2-7; D possibly matches TRBD1 or TRBD2 (6 bases each). V was clipped by 2 bases and J by 3 bases, with 9 bases between them. The CDR3 has 13 amino acids. In germline, CDR1 is SGHDT, CDR2 YYEEEE.

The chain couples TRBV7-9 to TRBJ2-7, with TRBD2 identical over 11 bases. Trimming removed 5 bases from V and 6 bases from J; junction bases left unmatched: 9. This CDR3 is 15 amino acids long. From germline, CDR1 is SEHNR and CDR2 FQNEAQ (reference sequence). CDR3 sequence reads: CASSLIAGGPREQYF. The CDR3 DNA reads TGTGCCAGCAGCCTGATAGCGGGAGGGCCACGCGAGCAGTACTTC.

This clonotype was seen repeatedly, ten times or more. In nucleotides, the CDR3 is TGTGCCAGCAGTGATCCAGCGGGAGTCCGAGAGACCCAGTACTTC. This translates into CASSDPAGVRETQYF. This chain joins TRBV6-1 and TRBJ2-5, with 8 nucleotides matching TRBD2. Germline CDR1 MNHNS, CDR2 SASEGT. After removal of 3 bases from V and 4 bases from J, the junction contained 7 bases not matched to a gene. CDR3 length equals 15 residues.

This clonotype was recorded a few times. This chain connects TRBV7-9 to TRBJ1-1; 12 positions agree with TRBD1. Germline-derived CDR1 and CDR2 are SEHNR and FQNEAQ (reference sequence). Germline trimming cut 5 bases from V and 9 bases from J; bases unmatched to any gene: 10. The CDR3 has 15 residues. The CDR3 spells CASSRGTGGDTQAFF. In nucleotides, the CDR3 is TGTGCCAGCAGCAGGGGGACAGGGGGCGATACCCAAGCTTTCTTT.

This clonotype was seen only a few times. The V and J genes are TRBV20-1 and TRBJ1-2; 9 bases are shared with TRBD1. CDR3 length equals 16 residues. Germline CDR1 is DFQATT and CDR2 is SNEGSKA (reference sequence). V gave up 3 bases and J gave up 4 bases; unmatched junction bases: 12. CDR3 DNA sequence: TGCAGTGCTAGGGAGGACAGGGGCGCCCTTATCTATGGCTACACCTTC. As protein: CSAREDRGALIYGYTF.

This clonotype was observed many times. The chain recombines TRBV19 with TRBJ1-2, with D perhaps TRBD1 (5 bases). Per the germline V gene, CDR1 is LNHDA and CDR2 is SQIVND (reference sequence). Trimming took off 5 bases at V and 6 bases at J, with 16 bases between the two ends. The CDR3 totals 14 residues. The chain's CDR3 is CASSANRISNGYTF. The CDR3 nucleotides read TGTGCCAGTAGTGCCAACAGGATTTCGAATGGCTACACCTTC. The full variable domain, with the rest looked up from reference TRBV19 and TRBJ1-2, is DGGITQSPKYLFRKEGQNVTLSCEQNLNHDAMYWYRQDPGQGLRLIYYSQIVNDFQKGDIAEGYSVSREKKESFPLTVTSAQKNPTAFYLCASSANRISNGYTFGSGTRLTVV.

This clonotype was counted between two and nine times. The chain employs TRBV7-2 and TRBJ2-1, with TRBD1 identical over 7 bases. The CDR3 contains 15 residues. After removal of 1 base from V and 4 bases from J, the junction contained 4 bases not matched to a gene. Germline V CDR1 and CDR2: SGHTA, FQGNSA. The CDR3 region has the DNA TGTGCCAGCAGCTTAGGTCAGACAGGGTACAATGAGCAGTTCTTC. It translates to CASSLGQTGYNEQFF.